A selection of T cell receptor beta chains follows, all from one sample in a study of STAT3 mutations in large granular lymphocyte leukemia. Generated by immunoSEQ multiplex PCR, the TCRdb table keeps only in-frame clones and is missing some. This table holds some 13,000 clones, roughly nine tenths found once. Input material: peripheral blood mononuclear cells. All receptors derive from a man in his forties or fifties with T-cell large granular lymphocyte leukemia. Some clones in this sample may be carry-over from other donors' samples. CDR3s include the opening cysteine and the closing phenylalanine or tryptophan. The order of the fields is D gene, V gene, J gene, clone size, CDR3 DNA, CDR3 protein. The D gene is left open where the match is weak. Expanded clones get a size class; other rows say once, few or many, or leave the size out.

d_gene: -; v_gene: TRBV6-5; j_gene: TRBJ1-1; abundance: -; CDR3nt: TGTGCCAGCAGTTACTCGGATTCGAACACTGAAGCTTTCTTT; CDR3aa: CASSYSDSNTEAFF
d_gene: TRBD1; v_gene: TRBV5-6; j_gene: TRBJ2-7; abundance: -; CDR3nt: TGTGCCAGCAGCTTCGGACAGGTCTCCTACGAGCAGTACTTC; CDR3aa: CASSFGQVSYEQYF
d_gene: -; v_gene: TRBV30; j_gene: TRBJ2-3; abundance: -; CDR3nt: TGTGCCTGGAGCGACAGCACAGATACGCAGTATTTT; CDR3aa: CAWSDSTDTQYF
d_gene: -; v_gene: TRBV27; j_gene: TRBJ2-3; abundance: few; CDR3nt: TGTGCCAGCAGTTTCCAGGGACCCCCAGATACGCAGTATTTT; CDR3aa: CASSFQGPPDTQYF
d_gene: -; v_gene: TRBV30; j_gene: TRBJ1-2; abundance: once; CDR3nt: TGTGCCTGGAGTCCCCTGGGGGGGGGCCTCTATGGCTACACCTTC; CDR3aa: CAWSPLGGGLYGYTF
d_gene: -; v_gene: TRBV6-5; j_gene: TRBJ2-3; abundance: -; CDR3nt: TGTGCCAGCAGTTACTCGAGGTCGACGGATACGCAGTATTTT; CDR3aa: CASSYSRSTDTQYF
d_gene: -; v_gene: TRBV27; j_gene: TRBJ1-4; abundance: -; CDR3nt: TGTGCCAGCAGTCTCAGAAGCGGGGCTAATGAAAAACTGTTTTTT; CDR3aa: CASSLRSGANEKLFF
d_gene: -; v_gene: TRBV15; j_gene: TRBJ2-5; abundance: -; CDR3nt: TGTGCCACCAGCAGAAAGGGGGAGACCCAGTACTTC; CDR3aa: CATSRKGETQYF
d_gene: -; v_gene: TRBV29-1; j_gene: TRBJ2-7; abundance: -; CDR3nt: TGCAGCGTTGAGGGGACGGTTTTCGCGGGCGAGCAGTACTTC; CDR3aa: CSVEGTVFAGEQYF
d_gene: -; v_gene: TRBV18; j_gene: TRBJ1-1; abundance: -; CDR3nt: TGTGCCAGCTCAAAGAGTAACACTGAAGCTTTCTTT; CDR3aa: CASSKSNTEAFF
d_gene: -; v_gene: TRBV5-6; j_gene: TRBJ2-1; abundance: once; CDR3nt: TGTGCCAGCAGCTTGTACAGACAGAAGGGCAATGAGCAGTTCTTC; CDR3aa: CASSLYRQKGNEQFF
d_gene: -; v_gene: TRBV2; j_gene: TRBJ1-5; abundance: -; CDR3nt: TGTGCCAGCAGAGACCGACCCTTTAGCAATCAGCCCCAGCATTTT; CDR3aa: CASRDRPFSNQPQHF
d_gene: TRBD2; v_gene: TRBV29-1; j_gene: TRBJ2-1; abundance: -; CDR3nt: TGCAGCGCAAAGGGACTAGCGAATGGGTGGAATGAGCAGTTCTTC; CDR3aa: CSAKGLANGWNEQFF
d_gene: TRBD1; v_gene: TRBV5-1; j_gene: TRBJ1-4; abundance: -; CDR3nt: TGCGCCAGCAGCTTCGGACAGGGAGGGAGTGAAAAACTGTTTTTT; CDR3aa: CASSFGQGGSEKLFF
d_gene: TRBD1; v_gene: TRBV7-2; j_gene: TRBJ2-4; abundance: -; CDR3nt: TGTGCCAGCAGCTTAGGGATGGGGCAGGGGGACAAAAACATTCAGTACTTC; CDR3aa: CASSLGMGQGDKNIQYF
d_gene: -; v_gene: TRBV5-4; j_gene: TRBJ2-7; abundance: -; CDR3nt: TGTGCCAGCAGCTTTGACAAGGGGAGCTACGAGCAGTACTTC; CDR3aa: CASSFDKGSYEQYF
d_gene: -; v_gene: TRBV6-5; j_gene: TRBJ2-7; abundance: few; CDR3nt: TGTGCCAGCAGTGATTACAGGGCCAACGAGCAGTACTTC; CDR3aa: CASSDYRANEQYF
d_gene: -; v_gene: TRBV2; j_gene: TRBJ1-5; abundance: -; CDR3nt: TGTGCCAGCAGCGGAGACGCAGCGGGCAATCAGCCCCAGCATTTT; CDR3aa: CASSGDAAGNQPQHF
d_gene: TRBD2; v_gene: TRBV27; j_gene: TRBJ2-7; abundance: few; CDR3nt: TGTGCCAGCAGTCCCACAGTAGCGGGCGAGCAGTACTTC; CDR3aa: CASSPTVAGEQYF
d_gene: -; v_gene: TRBV19; j_gene: TRBJ1-1; abundance: -; CDR3nt: TGTGCCAGTAGTATAGTAGTGGACACTGAAGCTTTCTTT; CDR3aa: CASSIVVDTEAFF
d_gene: TRBD1; v_gene: TRBV25-1; j_gene: TRBJ1-2; abundance: -; CDR3nt: TGTGCCACCGGACAGGGGGAATGGAAGGGCTACACCTTC; CDR3aa: CATGQGEWKGYTF
d_gene: TRBD1; v_gene: TRBV6-4; j_gene: TRBJ1-1; abundance: -; CDR3nt: TGTGCCAGCAGCAGCCAGGGACAGTACACTGAAGCTTTCTTT; CDR3aa: CASSSQGQYTEAFF
d_gene: TRBD1; v_gene: TRBV6-5; j_gene: TRBJ2-7; abundance: -; CDR3nt: TGTGCCAGCAGTTCGGGACAGGGGGCGCAGAACGAGCAGTACTTC; CDR3aa: CASSSGQGAQNEQYF
d_gene: -; v_gene: TRBV19; j_gene: TRBJ1-5; abundance: -; CDR3nt: TGTGCCAGTAGTATGGGGGGGCCCCAGCATTTT; CDR3aa: CASSMGGPQHF
d_gene: -; v_gene: TRBV7-9; j_gene: TRBJ1-4; abundance: -; CDR3nt: TGTGCCAGCAGCCCTCGACAGGAGATCGGAAAACTGTTTTTT; CDR3aa: CASSPRQEIGKLFF
d_gene: -; v_gene: TRBV4-3; j_gene: TRBJ1-1; abundance: few; CDR3nt: TGCGCCAGCAGCCAATCCCTTGAGAACACTGAAGCTTTCTTT; CDR3aa: CASSQSLENTEAFF
d_gene: -; v_gene: TRBV30; j_gene: TRBJ2-7; abundance: -; CDR3nt: TGTGCCTGGAGCCTCGGGCAGGGCCCCTACGAGCAGTACTTC; CDR3aa: CAWSLGQGPYEQYF
d_gene: TRBD1; v_gene: TRBV4-2; j_gene: TRBJ2-7; abundance: -; CDR3nt: TGTGCCAGCAGCCAAGGAGGGACAGGGAACCCCTACGAGCAGTACTTC; CDR3aa: CASSQGGTGNPYEQYF
d_gene: -; v_gene: TRBV5-4; j_gene: TRBJ2-3; abundance: -; CDR3nt: TGTGCCAGCAGTTTCCGGGTGATTGGCACAGATACGCAGTATTTT; CDR3aa: CASSFRVIGTDTQYF
d_gene: TRBD1; v_gene: TRBV18; j_gene: TRBJ2-3; abundance: -; CDR3nt: TGTGCCAGCTCACCCCGGGACAGGGGGATTTTAATGGGCACAGATACGCAGTATTTT; CDR3aa: CASSPRDRGILMGTDTQYF
d_gene: TRBD1; v_gene: TRBV12-5; j_gene: TRBJ2-5; abundance: -; CDR3nt: TGTGCTAGTGGCTCCGGGGACGACAGGGCGAGGCAAGAGACCCAGTACTTC; CDR3aa: CASGSGDDRARQETQYF
d_gene: -; v_gene: TRBV28; j_gene: TRBJ1-6; abundance: -; CDR3nt: TGTGCCAGCAGTACATCCAGGGACGCTTCACCCCTCCACTTT; CDR3aa: CASSTSRDASPLHF
d_gene: -; v_gene: TRBV6-5; j_gene: TRBJ2-3; abundance: -; CDR3nt: TGTGCCAGCAGTTACTCGAGACCAGATACGCAGTATTTT; CDR3aa: CASSYSRPDTQYF